This T cell receptor (beta chain) was sequenced in a study of OX40 agonist ivuxolimab in advanced cancers. V was clipped by 6 bases and J by 0 bases, with 7 bases between them. Per germline, CDR1 MNHEY and CDR2 SVGAGI. The CDR3 contains 13 residues. A word on this clone: Antigen: not known.

Libraries were prepared by immunoSEQ multiplex PCR; TCRdb keeps only in-frame clonotypes and omits some of them. The sample lists 60,000 to 100,000 clones; approximately 80% were seen once. Notes on the study in general: Antigen specificity was not determined for the expanded peripheral T cells.

The genes are TRBV6-5 and TRBJ2-3; D call uncertain. This sequence was found in an adult with an advanced solid tumor such as melanoma, head and neck, liver or kidney cancer. The source was CD4+ or CD8+ T cells sorted from blood, collected in a trial of the OX40 agonist ivuxolimab. CDR3 sequence reads: CASRTGSTDTQYF. The CDR3 bases are TGTGCCAGCAGGACCGGGAGCACAGATACGCAGTATTTT.